The 17 T cell receptor beta chains below were found in one sample sequenced in a study of blood T cells in healthy people across ages. A J-beta primer mix and a sample-barcoded 5' primer were used in a second PCR of roughly 6 to 11 cycles. MiXCR was run by TCRdb on the 5' RACE reads, yielding one entry per CDR3 protein. Of hundreds of thousands of distinct CDR3 sequences listed, more than 40% are singletons. Sequencing was carried out using blood. These receptors originate from a woman in her sixties in good health.

This clonotype has more than one count but fewer than ten. The gene calls are TRBV12-3 or TRBV12-4 and TRBJ2-6, with 7 bases identical to TRBD1. The CDR3 consists of 13 residues. Trimming cost V 6 bases and J 8 bases; bases outside gene matches: 4. CDR3 DNA sequence: TGTGCCAGCAGATCGGGACAGACCAACGTCCTGACTTTC. Translation: CASRSGQTNVLTF.

The chain has TRBV7-2 and TRBJ2-1; TRBD2 is a possible D gene (6 bases). The V end was cut by 5 bases, the J end by 4 bases, with 21 bases between. CDR1 SGHTA and CDR2 FQGNSA come from the germline V gene. The CDR3 runs to 17 residues. The CDR3 protein is CASSPSFRGRRYNEQFF. CDR3 DNA sequence: TGTGCCAGCAGCCCGAGCTTTCGGGGGAGACGGTACAATGAGCAGTTCTTC.

This clonotype was seen only a few times. This rearrangement joins TRBV20-1 to TRBJ2-1; D is possibly TRBD2 (5 bases). The CDR3 sequence is 14 residues long. V dropped 0 bases and J dropped 7 bases, with 13 bases sitting between them. CDR1 and CDR2 from the germline V gene are DFQATT and SNEGSKA (reference sequence). CDR3 nucleotide sequence: TGCAGTGCTAGAGATCCGGGAACGGGAAATGAGCAGTTCTTC. Translated, it gives CSARDPGTGNEQFF.

This clonotype has more than one count but fewer than ten. The chain combines TRBV11-1 with TRBJ2-1; maybe TRBD1 (5 bases). CDR3 length: 16 amino acids. Per the germline V gene, CDR1 is SGHAT and CDR2 is FQDESV (reference sequence). V lost 3 bases, J lost 6 bases, and 18 bases lay in between. CDR3 loop: CASSLSGLSPLNEQFF. CDR3 nucleotides: TGTGCCAGCAGCTTGTCAGGGTTGAGCCCCCTCAATGAGCAGTTCTTC.

This rearrangement joins TRBV10-1 to TRBJ2-2; the D gene is possibly TRBD2 (5 bases). There are 15 residues in the CDR3. Between the trimmed V and J ends, which lost 3 bases and 0 bases, there was a span of 8 bases. Germline V gene sequence: CDR1 WNHNN, CDR2 SYGVQD (reference sequence). CDR3 sequence reads: CASSEGSANTGELFF. DNA for the CDR3: TGCGCCAGCAGTGAAGGGAGCGCGAACACCGGGGAGCTGTTTTTT.

As DNA, the CDR3 is TGTGCCTGGACTGATGGACGGTTCAATCAGCCCCAGCATTTT. This codes for CAWTDGRFNQPQHF. V gene TRBV30 combines with J gene TRBJ1-5; D gene unclear. CDR3 size: 14 residues. Per germline, CDR1 GTSNPN and CDR2 SVGIG (reference sequence). Trimming stripped 4 bases from V and 3 bases from J, with 13 bases between. Full variable domain (missing parts from reference TRBV30 and TRBJ1-5): SQTIHQWPATLVQPVGSPLSLECTVEGTSNPNLYWYRQAAGRGLQLLFYSVGIGQISSEVPQNLSASRPQDRQFILSSKKLLLSDSGFYLCAWTDGRFNQPQHFGDGTRLSIL.

Concerning this clonotype: An end of the junction differs from the germline gene, which may be a read error. This chain connects TRBV5-1 to TRBJ2-1; D gene unclear. In germline, CDR1 is SGHRS, CDR2 YFSETQ. CDR3 size: 12 residues. CDR3 amino acids: CTSHKTRNEQFF. For the CDR3, the DNA is TGCACCAGTCACAAAACTCGCAATGAGCAGTTCTTC.

The chain uses TRBV25-1 and TRBJ2-1, with no clear D. The J call could be wrong; TRBJ2-7 is a better fit for the DNA end. Germline V gene data show CDR1 as MGHDK and CDR2 as SYGVNS. The length of the CDR3 is 15 residues. The CDR3 protein is CASSESADQYNEQYF. For the CDR3, the DNA is TGTGCCAGCAGTGAATCGGCTGACCAATACAATGAGCAGTACTTC.

Comment on this clonotype: A much larger clone lies a single base off, so this may be a read error. CDR3 coding DNA: TGCAGCGTTACCCGGAGAAAGGGGACAAACAATGAGCAGTACTTC. Translated, it gives CSVTRRKGTNNEQYF. The V gene is TRBV29-1, the J gene TRBJ2-1; weak D call: TRBD1 (6 bases). The DNA end favors TRBJ2-7, so the J call may be wrong. Looked up from germline, CDR1 is SQVTM and CDR2 is ANQGSEA. The CDR3 has 15 residues.

The chain couples TRBV15 to TRBJ1-2; D ambiguous. This CDR3 has 17 residues. CDR1 is LNHNV, CDR2 YYDKDF, per germline (reference sequence). Trimming removed 5 bases from V and 3 bases from J, with 22 bases in between. The CDR3, as DNA: TGTGCCACCAGCTCGCTCAGAGGCGGCCGGGCGGACTATGGCTACACCTTC. Its protein product is CATSSLRGGRADYGYTF.

This clonotype was seen a few times. CDR3 protein: CASNRLASTDTQYF. The CDR3 nucleotides read TGTGCCAGCAACCGACTAGCGAGCACAGATACGCAGTATTTT. The chain uses TRBV6-5 and TRBJ2-3; 8 bases match TRBD2. Germline V gene lookup returns CDR1 MNHEY and CDR2 SVGAGI. The CDR3 sequence is 14 residues long. The V gene end was trimmed by 7 bases and the J gene end by 0 bases; junction bases not matched to a gene: 3.

This chain joins TRBV7-2 and TRBJ2-5; D not resolved. This CDR3 contains 12 residues. Between the trimmed V and J ends, which lost 1 base and 11 bases, there was a span of 11 bases. CDR1 is SGHTA, CDR2 FQGNSA, per germline. The CDR3 protein is CASSLDLNEQYF. Written as DNA, the CDR3 is TGTGCCAGCAGCTTAGACCTCAATGAGCAGTACTTC.

The sample holds many counts of this clonotype. This chain links TRBV3-1 with TRBJ2-7; D is possibly TRBD2 (6 bases). CDR1 and CDR2 (germline): LGHDT, YNNKEL (reference sequence). Trimming shortened V by 1 base and J by 5 bases, and 6 bases separated the two germline ends. The CDR3 is 12 amino acids. Written as DNA, the CDR3 is TGTGCCAGCAGCCAAGCGGGAGACGAGCAGTACTTC. Translating gives CASSQAGDEQYF.

The chain is built from TRBV27 and TRBJ2-5, with D unclear. The J call may be incorrect, as the DNA end agrees better with TRBJ2-7. The germline V gene has CDR1 MNHEY and CDR2 SMNVEV (reference sequence). The CDR3 has 12 amino acids. The CDR3: CASSLSPGEQYF. As DNA, the CDR3 is TGTGCCAGCAGTTTATCGCCGGGCGAGCAGTACTTC.

This clonotype was picked up a small number of times. The CDR3 DNA reads as TGTGCCAGCAGCTTAGGTTCGGGGGGCTTGGAGACCCAGTACTTC. Translating gives CASSLGSGGLETQYF. The chain employs TRBV7-9 and TRBJ2-5; maybe TRBD2 (7 bases). There are 15 residues in the CDR3. The germline V and J ends were trimmed by 1 base and 5 bases, with 14 bases remaining between them. Germline V CDR1 and CDR2: SEHNR, FQNEAQ (reference sequence).

The chain links TRBV4-3 to TRBJ2-1; possibly TRBD2 for D (5 bases). The CDR3 loop spans 17 amino acids. Between the trimmed V and J ends, which lost 0 bases and 3 bases, there was a span of 15 bases. Per the germline V gene, CDR1 is LGHNA and CDR2 is YSLEER. The CDR3 protein is CASSQEERRADYNEQFF. The CDR3 DNA is TGCGCCAGCAGCCAAGAGGAAAGACGAGCGGACTACAATGAGCAGTTCTTC.

The table lists this clonotype with a few counts. The chain employs TRBV20-1 and TRBJ2-3; no clear D gene. CDR3 length equals 11 residues. Trimming stripped 5 bases from V and 4 bases from J, with 7 bases between. Germline lookup yields CDR1 DFQATT and CDR2 SNEGSKA (reference sequence). Written as DNA, the CDR3 is TGCAGTGCTCCCCGCCCAGATACGCAGTATTTT. Protein sequence: CSAPRPDTQYF.